The next 17 T cell receptor beta chains were all read from a single sample in a study of T-cell reconstitution after alpha-beta-depleted transplantation in children. Preparation of the TCRbeta library used unique molecular identifiers. Using its own MiXCR run on the PCR reads, TCRdb lists one record per CDR3 protein. Among 300,000 or so distinct CDR3 sequences listed, approximately 9.8% were seen once. Specimen: PBMCs from the stem cell graft donor, collected from the stem cell graft. These receptors came from a human donor who donated a stem cell graft to a child with SCID.

The chain joins TRBV5-8 to TRBJ1-3, with a tentative D call TRBD1 (5 bases). The CDR3 contains 14 residues. Germline CDR1 and CDR2: SGHTS and YDEGEE. The V end was cut by 4 bases, the J end by 0 bases, with 8 bases between. CDR3 region: CASSIRDSGNTIYF. DNA for the CDR3: TGTGCCAGCAGCATCAGGGACTCTGGAAACACCATATATTTT.

This rearrangement joins TRBV7-8 to TRBJ2-2; the D gene could be TRBD1 or TRBD2 (6 bases each). The CDR3 has 15 amino acids. Per germline, CDR1 SGHVS and CDR2 FQNEAQ. The ends were cut back, 6 bases at V and 6 bases at J, with 17 bases in the middle. In DNA, the CDR3 is TGTGCCAGCAGGTCGGGGGCCTCGTACCCCGGGGAGCTGTTTTTT. Translation: CASRSGASYPGELFF.

The sample holds a few counts of this clonotype. This sequence joins TRBV12-3 or TRBV12-4 and TRBJ1-1; no clear D. This CDR3 has 11 amino acids. Between the trimmed V and J ends, which lost 5 bases and 9 bases, there was a span of 10 bases. Here the CDR3 reads CASSIGSQAFF. CDR3 nucleotide sequence: TGTGCCAGCAGTATAGGAAGCCAAGCTTTCTTT.

This clonotype was recorded at least ten times. The chain couples TRBV4-1 to TRBJ2-7; 7 nucleotides align to TRBD1. CDR3 length equals 14 residues. The germline CDR1 and CDR2 sequences are MGHRA and YSYEKL. Trimming at V came to 4 bases and at J to 7 bases, leaving 10 bases not matched to a gene. This CDR3 reads CASSRLGQAEEQYF. The CDR3 DNA follows: TGCGCCAGCAGCCGCCTAGGACAGGCGGAGGAGCAGTACTTC.

The V gene is TRBV5-6, the J gene TRBJ2-7, with D unclear. This CDR3 has 15 amino acids. Trimming took off 1 base at V and 0 bases at J, with 11 bases between the two ends. CDR1 SGHDT and CDR2 YYEEEE come from the germline V gene. This CDR3 reads CASSLYRSSSYEQYF. The CDR3 DNA sequence: TGTGCCAGCAGCTTGTACCGGTCAAGCTCCTACGAGCAGTACTTC.

V is TRBV20-1 and J is TRBJ1-1; TRBD1 is a possible D gene (5 bases). Germline loops: CDR1 DFQATT, CDR2 SNEGSKA (reference sequence). Trimming took off 5 bases at V and 0 bases at J, with 7 bases between the two ends. The length of the CDR3 is 12 residues. The chain's CDR3 is CSAGTVNTEAFF. Here the CDR3 DNA reads TGCAGTGCTGGGACGGTGAACACTGAAGCTTTCTTT.

The V call is TRBV29-1, the J call TRBJ1-5, with D unclear. The CDR3 runs to 13 residues. Between the trimmed V and J ends, which lost 5 bases and 2 bases, there was a span of 10 bases. The germline V gene has CDR1 SQVTM and CDR2 ANQGSEA. CDR3 nucleotide sequence: TGCAGCGTTTGTTTGCAGGGCAATCAGCCCCAGCATTTT. Translation: CSVCLQGNQPQHF. The full variable domain, rest sourced from reference TRBV29-1 and TRBJ1-5, is SAVISQKPSRDICQRGTSLTIQCQVDSQVTMMFWYRQQPGQSLTLIATANQGSEATYESGFVIDKFPISRPNLTFSTLTVSNMSPEDSSIYLCSVCLQGNQPQHFGDGTRLSIL.

This clonotype was observed at least ten times. V is TRBV5-1 and J is TRBJ2-7; 7 bases are shared with TRBD2. The CDR3 consists of 14 residues. The V segment lost 8 bases and the J segment 3 bases; nucleotides outside the gene matches: 11. The V gene's germline CDR1 is SGHRS and CDR2 YFSETQ. CDR3 sequence (DNA): TGCGCCAGTTCTGGAAGCGGGACCCTCTACGAGCAGTACTTC. This gives the protein CASSGSGTLYEQYF.

This clonotype came up many times. V gene TRBV2 combines with J gene TRBJ1-1, with 7 positions matching TRBD1. Germline V gives CDR1 SNHLY, CDR2 FYNNEI. The CDR3 is made up of 14 amino acids. Trimming at V came to 6 bases and at J to 2 bases, leaving 6 bases not matched to a gene. CDR3 sequence reads: CASRGDRVNTEAFF. The CDR3 DNA reads as TGTGCCAGCAGAGGGGACAGAGTAAACACTGAAGCTTTCTTT.

The rearrangement links TRBV12-3 or TRBV12-4 to TRBJ2-7, with D perhaps matching TRBD1 (5 bases). The ends were cut back, 5 bases at V and 5 bases at J, with 16 bases in the middle. The CDR3 runs 14 residues. The CDR3 protein is CASSPGPGFHEQYF. The DNA of the CDR3 is TGTGCCAGCAGTCCCGGGCCAGGGTTCCACGAGCAGTACTTC.

This clonotype was detected only a few times. The chain carries TRBV9 and TRBJ1-1; 8 nucleotides agree with TRBD1. CDR3 length: 14 residues. V trimming: 3 bases; J trimming: 7 bases; junction bases outside the gene matches: 8. Germline assignment: CDR1 SGDLS and CDR2 YYNGEE. CDR3 loop: CASSASGGRDEAFF. The CDR3 bases are TGTGCCAGCAGCGCCTCAGGGGGCCGAGATGAAGCTTTCTTT.

The rearrangement links TRBV5-1 to TRBJ2-6; D perhaps matches TRBD2 (5 bases). Germline CDR1 SGHRS, CDR2 YFSETQ. V shed 4 bases and J shed 0 bases, with 14 bases lying between them. The CDR3 sequence is 17 residues long. CDR3 protein: CASSEGLIVSGANVLTF. CDR3 DNA sequence: TGCGCCAGCAGCGAAGGACTGATAGTCTCTGGGGCCAACGTCCTGACTTTC.

This clonotype was detected only a few times. The chain couples TRBV24-1 to TRBJ2-3; D call uncertain. Germline lookup yields CDR1 KGHDR and CDR2 SFDVKD. The V and J ends lost 5 bases and 2 bases respectively, with 10 bases between them. This CDR3 contains 14 residues. The CDR3 bases are TGTGCCACCAGTGCCGACGGAAACACAGATACGCAGTATTTT. It translates to CATSADGNTDTQYF.

This clonotype was detected only a few times. The rearrangement links TRBV11-1 to TRBJ1-2; D is unclear. There are 14 residues in the CDR3. Trimming removed 5 bases at V and 6 bases at J, with 16 bases between. Germline-derived CDR1 and CDR2 are SGHAT and FQDESV (reference sequence). The CDR3: CASSPGVLGDGYTF. In nucleotides, the CDR3 is TGTGCCAGCAGCCCCGGAGTACTGGGAGATGGCTACACCTTC.

The CDR3 sequence is CATTRAGRYF. The CDR3 nucleotides read TGTGCCACCACCCGGGCCGGGCGGTACTTC. The chain combines TRBV24-1 with TRBJ2-7; no reliable D call. Trimming cost V 8 bases and J 12 bases, with 13 bases left between them. Germline CDR1 reads KGHDR; CDR2 reads SFDVKD. The CDR3 sequence is 10 residues long.

The genes are TRBV20-1 and TRBJ2-7, with D perhaps matching TRBD1 or TRBD2 (6 bases each). This CDR3 is 13 amino acids long. From germline, CDR1 is DFQATT and CDR2 SNEGSKA (reference sequence). V lost 5 bases, J lost 4 bases, and 15 bases lay in between. DNA of the CDR3: TGCAGTGCTTTTGCAGGAGGGGGTTACGAGCAGTACTTC. Translating gives CSAFAGGGYEQYF.

The sample holds a few counts of this clonotype. This chain connects TRBV20-1 to TRBJ1-1, with a possible D match to TRBD1 (5 bases). V lost 3 bases and J lost 4, with 15 bases in between. Germline CDR1 reads DFQATT; CDR2 reads SNEGSKA (reference sequence). This CDR3 region has 14 residues. CDR3 protein: CSASPRGGITEAFF. DNA of the CDR3: TGCAGTGCTAGCCCTCGTGGGGGGATCACTGAAGCTTTCTTT.